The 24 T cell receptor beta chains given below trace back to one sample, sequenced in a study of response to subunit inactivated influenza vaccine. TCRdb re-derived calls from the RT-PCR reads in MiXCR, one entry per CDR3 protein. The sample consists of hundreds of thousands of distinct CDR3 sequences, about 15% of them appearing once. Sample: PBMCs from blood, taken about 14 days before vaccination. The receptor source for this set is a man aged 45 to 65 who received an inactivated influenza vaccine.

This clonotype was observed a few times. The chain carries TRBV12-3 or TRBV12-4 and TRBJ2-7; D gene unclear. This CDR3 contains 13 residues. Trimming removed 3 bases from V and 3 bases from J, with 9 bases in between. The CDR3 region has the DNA TGTGCCAGCAGTTTTATCCTCAGCTACGAGCAGTACTTC. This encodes CASSFILSYEQYF.

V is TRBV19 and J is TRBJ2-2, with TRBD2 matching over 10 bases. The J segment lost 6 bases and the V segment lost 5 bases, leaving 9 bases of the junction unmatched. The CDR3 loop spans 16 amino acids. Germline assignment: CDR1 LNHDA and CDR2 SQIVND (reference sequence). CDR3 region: CASSGSLAGKSGELFF. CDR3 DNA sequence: TGTGCCAGTAGTGGTTCACTAGCGGGGAAGTCCGGGGAGCTGTTTTTT.

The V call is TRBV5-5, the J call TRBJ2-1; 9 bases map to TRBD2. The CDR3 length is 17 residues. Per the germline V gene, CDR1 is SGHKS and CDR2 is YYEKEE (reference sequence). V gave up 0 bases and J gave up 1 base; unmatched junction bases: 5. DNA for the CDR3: TGTGCCAGCAGCTTGGCTAGCGGGACTAAATCCTACAATGAGCAGTTCTTC. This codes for CASSLASGTKSYNEQFF.

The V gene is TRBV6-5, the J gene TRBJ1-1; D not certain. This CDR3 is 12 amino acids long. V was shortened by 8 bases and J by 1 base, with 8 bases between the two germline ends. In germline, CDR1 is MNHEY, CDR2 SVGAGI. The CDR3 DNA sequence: TGTGCCAGCCGGCGGCAGAACACTGAAGCTTTCTTT. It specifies CASRRQNTEAFF.

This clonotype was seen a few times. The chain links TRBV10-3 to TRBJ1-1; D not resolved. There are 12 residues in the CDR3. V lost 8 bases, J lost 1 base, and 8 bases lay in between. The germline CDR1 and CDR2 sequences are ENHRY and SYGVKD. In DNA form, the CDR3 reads TGTGCCATCGGTCGGGAGAACACTGAAGCTTTCTTT. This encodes CAIGRENTEAFF.

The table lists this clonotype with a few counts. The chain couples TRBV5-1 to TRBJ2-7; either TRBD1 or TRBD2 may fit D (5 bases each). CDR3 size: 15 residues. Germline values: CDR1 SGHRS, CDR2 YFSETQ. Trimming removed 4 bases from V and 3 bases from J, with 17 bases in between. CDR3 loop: CASSRQWGEDYEQYF. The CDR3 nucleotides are TGCGCCAGCAGCAGACAGTGGGGAGAGGACTACGAGCAGTACTTC.

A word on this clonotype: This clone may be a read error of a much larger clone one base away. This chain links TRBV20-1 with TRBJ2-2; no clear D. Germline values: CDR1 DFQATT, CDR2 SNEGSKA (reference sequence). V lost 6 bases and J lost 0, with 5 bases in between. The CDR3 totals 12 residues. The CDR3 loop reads CSADANTGELFF. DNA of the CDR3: TGCAGTGCGGACGCGAACACCGGGGAGCTGTTTTTT.

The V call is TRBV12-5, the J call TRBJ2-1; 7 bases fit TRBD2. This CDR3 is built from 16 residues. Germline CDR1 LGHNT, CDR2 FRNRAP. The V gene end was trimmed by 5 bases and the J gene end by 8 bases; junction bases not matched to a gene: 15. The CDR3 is CASGQTIAGVEDEQFF. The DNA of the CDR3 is TGTGCTAGTGGTCAAACAATAGCGGGTGTTGAGGATGAGCAGTTCTTC.

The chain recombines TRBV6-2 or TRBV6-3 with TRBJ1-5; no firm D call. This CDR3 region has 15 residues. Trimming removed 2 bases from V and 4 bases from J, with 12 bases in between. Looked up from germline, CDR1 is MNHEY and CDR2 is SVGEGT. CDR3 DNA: TGTGCCAGCAGTTACGAGGGAGGGCCTAATCAGCCCCAGCATTTT. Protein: CASSYEGGPNQPQHF.

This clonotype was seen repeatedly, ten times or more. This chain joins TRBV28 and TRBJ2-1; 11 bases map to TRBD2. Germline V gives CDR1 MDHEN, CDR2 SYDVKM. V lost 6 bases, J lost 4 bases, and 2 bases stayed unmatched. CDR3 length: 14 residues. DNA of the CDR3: TGTGCCAGCAGGCGACTAGCGGGGTACAATGAGCAGTTCTTC. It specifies CASRRLAGYNEQFF.

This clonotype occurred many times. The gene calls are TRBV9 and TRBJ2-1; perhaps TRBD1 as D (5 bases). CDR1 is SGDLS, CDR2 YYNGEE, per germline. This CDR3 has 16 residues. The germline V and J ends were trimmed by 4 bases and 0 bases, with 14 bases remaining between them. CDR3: CASSRGLENSYNEQFF. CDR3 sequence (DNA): TGTGCCAGCAGCAGGGGTTTGGAAAACTCCTACAATGAGCAGTTCTTC.

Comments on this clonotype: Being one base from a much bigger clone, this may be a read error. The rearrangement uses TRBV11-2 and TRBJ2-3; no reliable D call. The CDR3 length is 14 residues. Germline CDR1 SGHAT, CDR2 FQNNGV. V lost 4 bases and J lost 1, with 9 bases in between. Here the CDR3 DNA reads TGTGCCAGCAGCTCCGGTTATGGCACAGATACGCAGTATTTT. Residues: CASSSGYGTDTQYF.

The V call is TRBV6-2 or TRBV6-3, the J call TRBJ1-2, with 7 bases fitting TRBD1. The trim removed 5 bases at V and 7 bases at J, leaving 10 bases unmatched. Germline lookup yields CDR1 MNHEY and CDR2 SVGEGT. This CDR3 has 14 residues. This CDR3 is CASSTDRVPPGYTF. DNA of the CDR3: TGTGCCAGCAGTACCGACAGGGTTCCTCCTGGCTACACCTTC.

The CDR3 DNA reads TGTGCCAGCTCACTAGTCCCGGGACTAGCGGGTTCCTACGAGCAGTACTTC. Translated: CASSLVPGLAGSYEQYF. V usage is TRBV18 and J usage is TRBJ2-7; TRBD2 matches at 12 bases. With V trimmed by 4 bases and J by 1 base, 8 bases remained unmatched. The CDR3 runs to 17 residues. Per the germline V gene, CDR1 is KGHSH and CDR2 is LQKENI.

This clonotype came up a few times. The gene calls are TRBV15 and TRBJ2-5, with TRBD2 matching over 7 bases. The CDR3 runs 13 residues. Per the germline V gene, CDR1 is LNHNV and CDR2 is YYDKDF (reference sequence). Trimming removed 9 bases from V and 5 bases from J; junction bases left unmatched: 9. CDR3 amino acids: CATAGGNRETQYF. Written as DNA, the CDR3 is TGTGCCACGGCCGGGGGGAACCGGGAGACCCAGTACTTC. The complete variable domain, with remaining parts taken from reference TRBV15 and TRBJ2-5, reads DAMVIQNPRYQVTQFGKPVTLSCSQTLNHNVMYWYQQKSSQAPKLLFHYYDKDFNNEADTPDNFQSRRPNTSFCFLDIRSPGLGDTAMYLCATAGGNRETQYFGPGTRLLVL.

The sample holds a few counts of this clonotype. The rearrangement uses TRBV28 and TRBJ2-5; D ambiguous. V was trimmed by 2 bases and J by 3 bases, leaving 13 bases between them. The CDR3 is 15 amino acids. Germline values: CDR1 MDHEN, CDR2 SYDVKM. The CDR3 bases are TGTGCCAGCAGTTTAATTCTGGGAAAAAAAGAGACCCAGTACTTC. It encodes CASSLILGKKETQYF.

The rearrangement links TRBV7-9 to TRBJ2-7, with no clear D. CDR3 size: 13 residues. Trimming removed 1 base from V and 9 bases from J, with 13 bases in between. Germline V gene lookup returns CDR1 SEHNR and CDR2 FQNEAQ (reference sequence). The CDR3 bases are TGTGCCAGCAGCTTAGACGGCCGCGGCCGGCAGTACTTC. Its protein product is CASSLDGRGRQYF.

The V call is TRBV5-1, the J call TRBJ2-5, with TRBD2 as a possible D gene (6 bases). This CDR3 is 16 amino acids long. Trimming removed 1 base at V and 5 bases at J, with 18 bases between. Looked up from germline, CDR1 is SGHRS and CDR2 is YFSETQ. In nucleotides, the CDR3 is TGCGCCAGCAGCTTGATCGGTAGCGGTAGAGCCGAGACCCAGTACTTC. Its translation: CASSLIGSGRAETQYF.

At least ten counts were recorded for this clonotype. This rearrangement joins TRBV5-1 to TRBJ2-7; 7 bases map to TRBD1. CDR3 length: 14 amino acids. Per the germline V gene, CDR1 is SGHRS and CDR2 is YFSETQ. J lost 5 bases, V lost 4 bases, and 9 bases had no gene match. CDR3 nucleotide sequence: TGCGCCAGCAGCCAGTGGGACAGCACTAACGAGCAGTACTTC. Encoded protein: CASSQWDSTNEQYF.

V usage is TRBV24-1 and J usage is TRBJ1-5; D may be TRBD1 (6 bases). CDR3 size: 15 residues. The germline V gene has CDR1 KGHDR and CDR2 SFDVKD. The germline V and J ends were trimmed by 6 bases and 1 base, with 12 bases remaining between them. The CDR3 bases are TGTGCCACCAGTCCGGGTGGACAGAGCAATCAGCCCCAGCATTTT. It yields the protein CATSPGGQSNQPQHF.

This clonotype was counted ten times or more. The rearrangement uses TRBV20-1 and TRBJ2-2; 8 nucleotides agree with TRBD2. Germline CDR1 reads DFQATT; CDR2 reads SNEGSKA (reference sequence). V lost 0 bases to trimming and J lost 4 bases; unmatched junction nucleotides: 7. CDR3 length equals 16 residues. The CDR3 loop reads CSAREAGRVTTGELFF. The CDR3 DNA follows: TGCAGTGCTAGAGAGGCCGGGAGGGTGACCACCGGGGAGCTGTTTTTT.

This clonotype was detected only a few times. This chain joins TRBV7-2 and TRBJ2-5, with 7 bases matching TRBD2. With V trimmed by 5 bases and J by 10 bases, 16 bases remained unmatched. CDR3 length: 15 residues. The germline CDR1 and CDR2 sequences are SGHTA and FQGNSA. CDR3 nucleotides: TGTGCCAGCAGCCCAACAGGAGCGGGGATAGAGGGCCAGTACTTC. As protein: CASSPTGAGIEGQYF.

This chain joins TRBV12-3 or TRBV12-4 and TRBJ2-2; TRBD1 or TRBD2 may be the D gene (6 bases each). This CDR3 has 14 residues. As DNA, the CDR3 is TGTGCAACAAGTCCCGGGGGCGGCGGCGGGGAGCTGTTTTTT. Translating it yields CATSPGGGGGELFF.

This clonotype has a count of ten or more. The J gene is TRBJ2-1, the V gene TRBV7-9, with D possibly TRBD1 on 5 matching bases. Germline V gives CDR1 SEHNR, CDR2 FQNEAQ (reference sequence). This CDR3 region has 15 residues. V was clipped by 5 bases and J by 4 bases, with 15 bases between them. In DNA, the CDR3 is TGTGCCAGCAGCCTAGACAGTCCCCTTTACAATGAGCAGTTCTTC. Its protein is CASSLDSPLYNEQFF.